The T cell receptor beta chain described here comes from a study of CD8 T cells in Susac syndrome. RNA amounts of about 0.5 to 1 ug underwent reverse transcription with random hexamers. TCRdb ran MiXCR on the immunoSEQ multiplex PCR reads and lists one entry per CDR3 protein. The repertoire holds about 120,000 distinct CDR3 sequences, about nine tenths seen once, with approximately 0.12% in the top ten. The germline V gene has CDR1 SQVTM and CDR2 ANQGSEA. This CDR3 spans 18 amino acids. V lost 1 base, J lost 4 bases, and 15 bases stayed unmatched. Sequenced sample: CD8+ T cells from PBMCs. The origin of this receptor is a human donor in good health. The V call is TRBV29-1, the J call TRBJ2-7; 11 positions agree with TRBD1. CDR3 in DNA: TGCAGCGTTGAAGGCATCGGACAGGGGGCAGGACAATCGTACGAGCAGTACTTC. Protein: CSVEGIGQGAGQSYEQYF.